This T cell receptor (beta chain) derives from a study of cytomegalovirus exposure and HLA in healthy donors. Across the whole study: The same platform was used for the 130 or so validation repertoires as for the roughly 670 first-cohort repertoires, as reported in a later analysis.

Libraries were prepared by immunoSEQ multiplex PCR; TCRdb keeps only in-frame clonotypes and omits some of them. The sample has approximately 180,000 clones, 87% seen once. Study-wide findings and caveats: Among TCR beta chains, those listed as cytomegalovirus-associated numbered under 200.

CDR1 and CDR2 (germline): SGHDN, FVKESK. V lost 5 bases and J lost 0, with 11 bases in between. This CDR3 contains 14 residues. A few counts support this clone. The antigen remains unidentified. Sample: PBMCs. The J gene is TRBJ2-7, the V gene TRBV14, with TRBD1 as a possible D gene (6 bases). The TCR originated in a young woman in good health and CMV-seronegative. For the CDR3, the DNA is TGTGCCAGCAGCTCCGAACAGGGCTCCTACGAGCAGTACTTC. It encodes CASSSEQGSYEQYF.